This T cell receptor (beta chain) was retrieved from a study of PD-1 blockade in classical Hodgkin lymphoma (dated by TCRdb to the early 2020s). In the study overall: Nivolumab dosing was 3 mg/kg intravenously every 2 weeks, continuing until either disease progression or unacceptable toxicity. A peripheral blood immune signature of response to PD-1 blockade in classical Hodgkin lymphoma was defined using TCR beta sequencing and CyTOF. What the authors observed across the whole study: A significant rise by C4D1 was seen in CD4+ but not CD8+ TCR diversity (p=0.0027 vs p=0.16), with the rise being most apparent in complete responders (p=0.02). Newly diagnosed patients were reported to have lower baseline TCR diversity than healthy donors, and relapsed/refractory patients were reported to have lower baseline TCR diversity still. Only a single clinical trial cohort was studied, and what caused the repertoire differences, possibly disease activity or prior therapy, remained undefined. Trial patients achieving complete response had baseline diversity similar to newly diagnosed patients, whereas partial responders and progressors had significantly lower diversity. Lower diversity was seen in patients whose nivolumab began less than 1 year after ASCT, and these patients were left out of later analyses so that immune reconstitution would not confound the results.

This specimen's time point label, per the study, means: cycle 4 day 1 (C4D1), after more than five weeks of nivolumab. All trial patients had relapsed after autologous stem cell transplantation, with cohorts A, B and C differing in prior brentuximab vedotin exposure. The trial cohort was composed of approximately 60 patients with relapsed/refractory classical Hodgkin lymphoma, for whom complete response, partial response or progressive disease was recorded as best overall response. In the multi-cohort phase II CheckMate 205 trial, trial patients received single-agent nivolumab. An independent review committee assessed best overall response using the 2007 International Working Group response criteria. PBMCs from the trial were collected at three points: immediately before nivolumab initiation (C1D1), and during therapy at cycle 2 day 1 and cycle 4 day 1. Peripheral blood was collected in 8 mL Vacutainer Cell Preparation Tubes, from which PBMCs were isolated by centrifugation and then cryopreserved.

The Qiagen DNeasy kit was used to extract genomic DNA both from unsorted PBMCs and from the negatively selected CD4+ and CD8+ fractions. Using primers that anneal to V and J segments, immunoSEQ multiplex PCR amplified the TCR beta CDR3 regions. A synthetic immune receptor repertoire was used to minimize amplification bias, and remaining bias was computationally removed after sequencing. Per the authors' processing: Custom Python scripts were used to quantify repertoire diversity as the Shannon entropy index. Unsorted, CD4+ and CD8+ repertoires were analyzed separately, except for combined analyses in which CD4+ and CD8+ sequences were merged in silico. Clonal expansion was defined as a frequency increase of at least 2-fold after treatment compared with C1D1, and clones undetected at baseline were assigned a pseudocount of 0.5. Singleton clones were defined as clones with 0 or 1 copy at C1D1, and non-singleton clones were defined as clones with 2 or more copies. Clones expanded in unsorted samples were labelled as CD4+, CD8+ or unknown by matching protein sequences in sorted samples from the same patient. Wilcoxon tests on paired samples were used to test changes in diversity from C1D1 to C4D1. TCRdb took over this immuneACCESS table, retaining in-frame rearrangements with V and J assigned. Such tables are incomplete; in checked studies, under half of the missing clones stem from an unresolved V gene, and the remainder is unexplained. V and J calls and clone size are those listed in that table; D and trimming were worked out from the DNA. Across this sample there are 20,000 to 25,000 clones, with 60% to 75% seen only once. The ten largest clones represent 19% of the sample.

On this clone itself: This receptor's antigen is unknown. No clone much larger than this one lies a single base away; base qualities are absent.

The sample in question was peripheral blood mononuclear cells (PBMCs), obtained before the fourth cycle of nivolumab. This TCR was sampled from a human donor with classical Hodgkin lymphoma.

DNA sequence: TGTGCCAGCAGTCAAGGGACAGGGGTCCCCGGAGATACGCAGTATTTT. Its protein product is CASSQGTGVPGDTQYF. This chain is built from TRBV28 and TRBJ2-3, and TRBD1 aligns with 10 junction nucleotides. Its CDR3 holds 16 amino acids, cysteine through phenylalanine. Solely the CDR3 DNA is kept, with 48 bases framed from the first base. Per the germline V gene, MDHEN is the CDR1 and SYDVKM is the CDR2. Here V drops 5 bases and J drops 5 bases, and the junction holds 10 bases not matched to any gene.